One sample yielded the 28 T cell receptor beta chains listed below, sequenced in a study of blood T cell repertoires in COVID-19. Data came from immunoSEQ multiplex PCR; TCRdb stores just in-frame clones and leaves some out. The profile shows 97,000 or so clones, approximately 84% of them singletons. Material: peripheral blood. These receptors originate from a human donor in a cohort sampled during active COVID-19.

This clone was observed a single time. The rearrangement links TRBV28 to TRBJ1-5; 7 bases are shared with TRBD1. The germline V gene has CDR1 MDHEN and CDR2 SYDVKM. V shed 10 bases, J shed 2 bases, and the junction held 11 bases outside the gene matches. The CDR3 has 15 amino acids. Written as DNA, the CDR3 is TGTGCCACCACACACAGGGGTTCGGGCAATCAGCCCCAGCATTTT. Its protein is CATTHRGSGNQPQHF.

The genes are TRBV18 and TRBJ2-7; 9 positions match TRBD2. Germline V gives CDR1 KGHSH, CDR2 LQKENI. With 3 bases clipped from V and 3 bases from J, the junction kept 6 bases outside the gene matches. The CDR3 contains 15 residues. CDR3 in amino acids: CASSPGTSLLYEQYF. CDR3 nucleotides: TGTGCCAGCTCACCCGGGACTAGCCTTCTCTACGAGCAGTACTTC.

The chain is built from TRBV6-5 and TRBJ1-3; D gene ambiguous. Between the trimmed V and J ends, which lost 11 bases and 0 bases, there was a span of 11 bases. Germline values: CDR1 MNHEY, CDR2 SVGAGI. The length of the CDR3 is 13 residues. CDR3 nucleotides: TGTGCCCTCACGGTCGCCTCTGGAAACACCATATATTTT. Encoded protein: CALTVASGNTIYF.

The chain combines TRBV6-5 with TRBJ1-1, with 10 nucleotides matching TRBD1. The CDR3 has 14 amino acids. With V trimmed by 7 bases and J by 6 bases, 8 bases remained unmatched. Germline values: CDR1 MNHEY, CDR2 SVGAGI. CDR3 loop: CASILPGQGSEAFF. In DNA form, the CDR3 reads TGTGCCAGCATTTTGCCGGGACAGGGGTCTGAAGCTTTCTTT.

This chain links TRBV7-8 with TRBJ2-1; 8 bases match TRBD2. V lost 7 bases and J lost 11; bases outside the gene matches: 10. The CDR3 has 13 residues. The V gene's germline CDR1 is SGHVS and CDR2 FQNEAQ. DNA of the CDR3: TGTGCCAGCACCGGGAGGGTTGCGTATAAGCAGTTCTTC. Its protein product is CASTGRVAYKQFF.

V is TRBV9 and J is TRBJ1-2, with TRBD1 matching over 7 bases. In germline, CDR1 is SGDLS, CDR2 YYNGEE. Losses at the gene ends were 4 bases for V and 1 base for J; bases not matched to a gene: 7. There are 15 residues in the CDR3. In DNA, the CDR3 is TGTGCCAGCAGCCCCCAGGGGGGTGGTAACTATGGCTACACCTTC. Amino acids: CASSPQGGGNYGYTF.

In its sample, this clone was seen once. The chain employs TRBV7-2 and TRBJ1-6; no firm D call. Germline assignment: CDR1 SGHTA and CDR2 FQGNSA. Trimming cost V 2 bases and J 7 bases, with 9 bases left between them. The CDR3 extends over 14 amino acids. As DNA, the CDR3 is TGTGCCAGCAGCTTACTTCAGGTGAATTCACCCCTCCACTTT. Amino acid sequence: CASSLLQVNSPLHF.

The chain joins TRBV5-1 to TRBJ2-7, with TRBD1 matching over 9 bases. Germline values: CDR1 SGHRS, CDR2 YFSETQ. This CDR3 region has 14 residues. Trimming took 2 bases from V and 3 from J; bases not matched to a gene: 3. The CDR3 nucleotides are TGCGCCAGCAGCTTCCGGACAGGGGACTACGAGCAGTACTTC. Amino acid sequence: CASSFRTGDYEQYF.

The table lists this clone with a few counts. This chain joins TRBV18 and TRBJ1-1, with D unclear. The CDR3 is made up of 15 amino acids. The ends were cut back, 3 bases at V and 3 bases at J, with 14 bases in the middle. Germline CDR1 and CDR2: KGHSH and LQKENI. The CDR3, as DNA: TGTGCCAGCTCACCGATCCACCCACCGGACACTGAAGCTTTCTTT. Translating gives CASSPIHPPDTEAFF.

The CDR3 loop reads CASSLGAGEETQYF. In nucleotides, the CDR3 is TGCGCCAGCAGCTTAGGCGCGGGGGAAGAGACCCAGTACTTC. The chain is built from TRBV5-1 and TRBJ2-5; 7 bases map to TRBD2. CDR1 SGHRS and CDR2 YFSETQ come from the germline V gene. J was trimmed by 3 bases and V by 2 bases; bases with no gene match: 4. CDR3 size: 14 residues. Variable domain in full (rest from reference TRBV5-1 and TRBJ2-5): KAGVTQTPRYLIKTRGQQVTLSCSPISGHRSVSWYQQTPGQGLQFLFEYFSETQRNKGNFPGRFSGRQFSNSRSEMNVSTLELGDSALYLCASSLGAGEETQYFGPGTRLLVL.

This chain connects TRBV5-1 to TRBJ2-3, with D possibly matching TRBD2 (6 bases). Per the germline V gene, CDR1 is SGHRS and CDR2 is YFSETQ. V was clipped by 2 bases and J by 2 bases, with 12 bases between them. The CDR3 is 15 amino acids. The CDR3 coding sequence is TGCGCCAGCAGCTTTACTAGCACCCTCACAGATACGCAGTATTTT. It is translated as CASSFTSTLTDTQYF.

V and J are TRBV4-1 and TRBJ2-6, with TRBD2 as a possible D gene (5 bases). Germline V gives CDR1 MGHRA, CDR2 YSYEKL. The length of the CDR3 is 19 residues. V was cut by 1 base and J by 0 bases, with 16 bases left in between. The CDR3 is CASSQGALRVNSGANVLTF. The CDR3 coding sequence is TGCGCCAGCAGCCAAGGGGCACTGCGGGTGAACTCTGGGGCCAACGTCCTGACTTTC.

J is TRBJ2-7 and V is TRBV2, with TRBD1 identical over 12 bases. This CDR3 comprises 14 residues. The germline gives CDR1 SNHLY, CDR2 FYNNEI. The V segment lost 4 bases and the J segment 9 bases; nucleotides outside the gene matches: 7. The CDR3 region has the DNA TGTGCCAGCAGTGCAGCCGGGACAGGGGGCCGGCAGTACTTC. This codes for CASSAAGTGGRQYF.

This rearrangement joins TRBV5-1 to TRBJ1-5; D gene uncertain. Trimming removed 0 bases from V and 8 bases from J, with 9 bases in between. The CDR3 runs to 13 residues. Looked up from germline, CDR1 is SGHRS and CDR2 is YFSETQ. In DNA, the CDR3 is TGCGCCAGCAGCTTGGAGGCGGGGAAGCCCCAGCATTTT. It translates to CASSLEAGKPQHF.

The chain combines TRBV7-2 with TRBJ1-5; D gene uncertain. Germline assignment: CDR1 SGHTA and CDR2 FQGNSA. This CDR3 has 15 residues. V was shortened by 3 bases and J by 1 base, with 10 bases between the two germline ends. The CDR3 nucleotides read TGTGCCAGCAGCTTTTCTCGTGGCAGCAATCAGCCCCAGCATTTT. Its translation: CASSFSRGSNQPQHF.

The chain has TRBV10-3 and TRBJ1-1, with D unclear. This CDR3 has 14 residues. Trimming cost V 6 bases and J 1 base, with 12 bases left between them. CDR1 ENHRY and CDR2 SYGVKD come from the germline V gene. CDR3 sequence: CAIRKSGGNTEAFF. In DNA form, the CDR3 reads TGTGCCATCAGAAAATCCGGAGGGAACACTGAAGCTTTCTTT.

The chain joins TRBV6-7 to TRBJ2-7, with 7 bases aligning to TRBD1. TRBV6-7 is designated an ORF whose function remains uncertain. Trimming removed 0 bases from V and 6 bases from J; junction bases left unmatched: 8. The CDR3 has 15 residues. The CDR3 protein is CASSYSRKGAGEQYF. CDR3 coding DNA: TGTGCCAGCAGTTACTCGAGGAAGGGGGCGGGCGAGCAGTACTTC.

This clone came up a few times. The rearrangement uses TRBV18 and TRBJ2-7; a weak D match, TRBD2 (6 bases). In germline, CDR1 is KGHSH, CDR2 LQKENI. The ends were cut back, 6 bases at V and 2 bases at J, with 11 bases in the middle. The CDR3 consists of 13 residues. CDR3 sequence reads: CASSRDGAYEQYF. CDR3 in DNA: TGTGCCAGCTCGCGGGACGGAGCCTACGAGCAGTACTTC.

As concerns this clone: The junction shows a germline mismatch at one end, possibly a read error. J is TRBJ2-7 and V is TRBV4-3; TRBD1 is a possible D gene (6 bases). Germline assignment: CDR1 LGHNA and CDR2 YSLEER. The CDR3 is made up of 14 amino acids. CDR3 bases: TGCGCCAGCAGCCAAGATGCCTCCGGGTGGGGGACAAACTTC. Translation: CASSQDASGWGTNF.

This clone came up once. The genes are TRBV19 and TRBJ1-3, with 7 bases fitting TRBD1. The J segment lost 0 bases and the V segment lost 5 bases, leaving 7 bases of the junction unmatched. Germline V gene lookup returns CDR1 LNHDA and CDR2 SQIVND (reference sequence). This CDR3 region has 16 residues. The CDR3 reads CASSSPGGTSGNTIYF. The CDR3 DNA reads as TGTGCCAGTAGTTCGCCAGGGGGTACCTCTGGAAACACCATATATTTT. Full variable domain (outside the CDR3, taken from reference TRBV19 and TRBJ1-3): DGGITQSPKYLFRKEGQNVTLSCEQNLNHDAMYWYRQDPGQGLRLIYYSQIVNDFQKGDIAEGYSVSREKKESFPLTVTSAQKNPTAFYLCASSSPGGTSGNTIYFGEGSWLTVV.

The rearrangement joins TRBV7-2 to TRBJ1-4, with a possible D match to TRBD1 (6 bases). Trimming left V 5 bases short and J 7 bases short, with 14 bases between. The CDR3 is 14 amino acids. Germline V lookup: CDR1 SGHTA, CDR2 FQGNSA. The CDR3 DNA reads TGTGCCAGCAGCAAAGGGACAAAGACTGAAAAACTGTTTTTT. This translates into CASSKGTKTEKLFF.

This clone was seen more than once but under ten times. The chain combines TRBV7-3 with TRBJ2-1; D remains unclear. Trimming cost V 5 bases and J 0 bases, with 14 bases left between them. Germline CDR1 is SGHTA and CDR2 is FQGTGA. The CDR3 runs 16 residues. The DNA of the CDR3 is TGTGCCAGCAGCCCTACCCGCTCCTCCTCCTACAATGAGCAGTTCTTC. It encodes CASSPTRSSSYNEQFF. The entire variable domain, with the rest obtained from reference TRBV7-3 and TRBJ2-1, is as follows: GAGVSQTPSNKVTEKGKYVELRCDPISGHTALYWYRQSLGQGPEFLIYFQGTGAADDSGLPNDRFFAVRPEGSVSTLKIQRTERGDSAVYLCASSPTRSSSYNEQFFGPGTRLTVL.

V and J are TRBV7-9 and TRBJ2-3, with 11 nucleotides matching TRBD2. Trimming at V came to 1 base and at J to 6 bases, leaving 12 bases not matched to a gene. The CDR3 covers 18 residues. Germline V gene sequence: CDR1 SEHNR, CDR2 FQNEAQ (reference sequence). The CDR3 loop reads CASSLGVLAGGLADTQYF. DNA of the CDR3: TGTGCCAGCAGCTTAGGGGTTTTAGCGGGGGGGCTAGCGGATACGCAGTATTTT.

The CDR3 DNA follows: TGTGCCAGTAGTCCCATGGGACAGGGGGCCTTCGGCTACACCTTC. Residues: CASSPMGQGAFGYTF. The chain links TRBV19 to TRBJ1-2, with 12 positions matching TRBD1. The CDR3 contains 15 residues. Germline values: CDR1 LNHDA, CDR2 SQIVND (reference sequence). With V trimmed by 5 bases and J by 8 bases, 9 bases remained unmatched. Using reference TRBV19 and TRBJ1-2 for the parts outside the CDR3, the full variable domain is DGGITQSPKYLFRKEGQNVTLSCEQNLNHDAMYWYRQDPGQGLRLIYYSQIVNDFQKGDIAEGYSVSREKKESFPLTVTSAQKNPTAFYLCASSPMGQGAFGYTFGSGTRLTVV.

The CDR3 sequence is CASSQAGLAGYTF. As DNA, the CDR3 is TGCGCCAGCAGCCAAGCAGGGCTGGCGGGCTACACCTTC. The chain couples TRBV4-3 to TRBJ1-2; TRBD1 is a possible D gene (5 bases). CDR1 and CDR2 (germline): LGHNA, YSLEER. The CDR3 consists of 13 residues. The V gene lost 1 base and the J gene lost 8 bases, with 11 bases spanning the gap.

This clone was seen once. The chain recombines TRBV7-8 with TRBJ2-6; D possibly corresponds to TRBD1 (5 bases). V lost 1 base to trimming and J lost 1 base, with 17 bases between them. Germline V gives CDR1 SGHVS, CDR2 FQNEAQ. This CDR3 has 19 residues. The CDR3 is CASSLVGSGIKSGANVLTF. The CDR3 region has the DNA TGTGCCAGCAGCTTAGTAGGGTCAGGGATTAAATCTGGGGCCAACGTCCTGACTTTC.

This clone has more than one count but fewer than ten. V and J are TRBV11-1 and TRBJ1-2; TRBD1 aligns across 8 bases. V lost 5 bases and J lost 4; bases outside the gene matches: 9. Looked up from germline, CDR1 is SGHAT and CDR2 is FQDESV (reference sequence). The CDR3 loop spans 15 amino acids. As DNA, the CDR3 is TGTGCCAGCAGCGCGCGGACAGGGTGGGCCTATGGCTACACCTTC. It codes for CASSARTGWAYGYTF.

The rearrangement uses TRBV2 and TRBJ2-2; 10 bases map to TRBD1. V trimming: 7 bases; J trimming: 3 bases; junction bases outside the gene matches: 14. The CDR3 covers 18 residues. Looked up from germline, CDR1 is SNHLY and CDR2 is FYNNEI. CDR3 coding DNA: TGTGCCAGCAACCGGGACAGGGGCTCATGGGTGGACACCGGGGAGCTGTTTTTT. It encodes CASNRDRGSWVDTGELFF.